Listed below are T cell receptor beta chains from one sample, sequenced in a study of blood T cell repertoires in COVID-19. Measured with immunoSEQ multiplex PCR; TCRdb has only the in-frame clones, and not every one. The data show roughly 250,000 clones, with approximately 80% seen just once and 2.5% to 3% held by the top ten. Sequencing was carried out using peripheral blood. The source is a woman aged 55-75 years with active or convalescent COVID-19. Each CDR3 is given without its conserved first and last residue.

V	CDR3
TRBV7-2	ASSLERGTVPEAF
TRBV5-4	ASSARAGKARY
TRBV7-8	ASSLGREEQY
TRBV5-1	ASSVGVDRYNEQF
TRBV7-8	ASSLDRGPQGVLATNEKLF
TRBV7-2	ASSLVGGLAGGRNEQF
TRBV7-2	ASSLVTGGNEKLF
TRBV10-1	ASSDPDTEAF
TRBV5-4	ASSSAGGPSYEQY
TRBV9	ASSTDRDRGHGYT
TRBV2	ASSEGQATTDTQY
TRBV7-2	ASSSWTGSGNTIY
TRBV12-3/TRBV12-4	ASNPTENTEAF
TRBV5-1	ASSLSVGTGGSGANVLT
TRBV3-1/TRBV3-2	ASSQGLAGQETQY
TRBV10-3	AISEFPGANQPQH
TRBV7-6	ASSRGPEPPYNEQF
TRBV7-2	ASSLDRRQGRKTQY
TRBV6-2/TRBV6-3	ASSFMSRVSNQPQH
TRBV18	ASSPPGQGASVPGNTIY
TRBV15	ATSSQSTDTQY
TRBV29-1	SVESGGGGDGYT
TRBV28	ATGTGNQPQH
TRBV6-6	ASSRSPQTGGYNSPLH
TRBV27	ASSLGTGRNQPQH
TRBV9	ASSAGFTTYEQY
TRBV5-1	ASSLVLAGGRSQETQY
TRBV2	ASTGGGYGYT
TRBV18	ASSPGTGEKLF
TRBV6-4	ASTSGDKEQY
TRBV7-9	ASSLRGTGNIDTQY
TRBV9	ASRLSGRISGANVLT
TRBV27	ASTTGQGHTGELF
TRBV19	ASRETVTDTQY
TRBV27	ASSPNRDTKNEKLF
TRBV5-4	ASSLGVQDTEAF
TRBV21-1	ASSRTGVSYEQY
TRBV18	ASSPLGQEAF
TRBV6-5	ASATGREEKLF
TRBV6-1	ASSETRAQGT
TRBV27	ASSPDRDRDNEQF
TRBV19	ASSIDREVNQPQH
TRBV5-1	ASSLAETVNYGYT
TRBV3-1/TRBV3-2	ASSQGDRGPYGYT
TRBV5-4	ASSLQGFNYGYT
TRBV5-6	ASSLWGADTQY
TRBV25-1	ASSESPSGAFSYEQY
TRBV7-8	ASSQAGQAF
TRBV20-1	SASPRLDEQF
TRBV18	ASSPAKGSNEKLF